The clone carrying this TCR beta chain was observed a handful of times. What it recognizes is unknown. The sample's treatment: roughly 11-day PBMC culture with coronavirus spike peptide pools or control peptides (ViraFEST assay). Every positive PCR date fell between March and December 2020, earlier than the US Alpha, Beta and Delta variants. The data derive from a study of vaccination and CD4 T cells after COVID-19. Study outcomes and limitations: Median SARS-CoV-2-reactive clonotype numbers went from approximately 23 to 38; this increase was not significant.

Oncomine TCR Beta short-read sequencing was applied to DNA from cultured CD4+ T cells. Scientists extracted genomic DNA from CD4+ T cells grown in culture. TCRdb used MiXCR to reprocess the PCR reads, holding one entry per CDR3 protein. The sample has more than 13,000 distinct CDR3 sequences, around a fifth seen once. V shed 5 bases and J 4 bases; nucleotides not matched to a gene: 11. Germline CDR1 reads SGHNT; CDR2 reads YYREEE (reference sequence). The CDR3 consists of 15 residues. The receptor comes from a human donor with COVID-19. The rearrangement uses TRBV5-4 and TRBJ1-2; 7 nucleotides agree with TRBD1. Sequencing was performed on cultured CD4+ T cells from blood. In DNA form, the CDR3 reads TGTGCCAGCAGAGAAAGACAGGGAGAAACCTATGGCTACACCTTC. As protein: CASRERQGETYGYTF.